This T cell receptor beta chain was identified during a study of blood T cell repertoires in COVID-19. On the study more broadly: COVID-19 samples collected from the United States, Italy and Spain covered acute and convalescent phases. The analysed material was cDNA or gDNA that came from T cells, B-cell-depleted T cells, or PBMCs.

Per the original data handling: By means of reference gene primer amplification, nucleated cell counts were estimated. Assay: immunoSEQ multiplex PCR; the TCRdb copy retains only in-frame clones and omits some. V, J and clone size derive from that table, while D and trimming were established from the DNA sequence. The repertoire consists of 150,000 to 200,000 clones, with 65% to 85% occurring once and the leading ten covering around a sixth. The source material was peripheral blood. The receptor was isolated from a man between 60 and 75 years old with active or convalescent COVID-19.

CDR3 in DNA: TGTGCCAGCAGCCCAAGGGGGACAGGGTCTGTCAATGAGCAGTTCTTC. Its translation is CASSPRGTGSVNEQFF. The genes are TRBV11-3 and TRBJ2-1; TRBD1 aligns across 9 bases. Germline CDR1 and CDR2: SGHNT and YENEEA. The ends lost 5 bases at V and 6 bases at J; junction bases unmatched: 11. This CDR3 contains 16 residues.